These 27 T cell receptor beta chains came from one sample sequenced in a study of blood T cell repertoires in COVID-19. Here immunoSEQ multiplex PCR was the method, and the copy in TCRdb shows in-frame clones only, minus some. The sample has over 200,000 clones, more than 80% seen once. The material sequenced was PBMCs or T cells enriched from blood (not recorded which). These TCRs come from a man aged 60-69 years who had recovered from COVID-19.

The V and J genes are TRBV11-1 and TRBJ2-6; D is unclear. Germline CDR1 is SGHAT and CDR2 is FQDESV (reference sequence). This CDR3 is built from 15 residues. Trimming stripped 5 bases from V and 0 bases from J, with 8 bases between. The CDR3 loop is CASSQLISGANVLTF. CDR3 bases: TGTGCCAGCAGCCAACTGATCTCTGGGGCCAACGTCCTGACTTTC.

The chain is built from TRBV3-1 (or the pseudogene TRBV3-2) and TRBJ2-7, with D possibly TRBD1 on 5 matching bases. CDR1 and CDR2 (germline): LGHDT, YNNKEL (reference sequence). V lost 1 base and J 6 bases, leaving 13 bases between the germline ends. The CDR3 has 14 amino acids. CDR3 sequence (DNA): TGTGCCAGCAGCCAAGTAGCCAGGGTGCGCGAGCAGTACTTC. This gives the protein CASSQVARVREQYF.

The chain has TRBV10-3 and TRBJ2-2; unclear D gene. CDR1 is ENHRY, CDR2 SYGVKD, per germline. Trimming took off 0 bases at V and 7 bases at J, with 9 bases between the two ends. The CDR3 is 14 amino acids. The CDR3 sequence: CAISESWANGELFF. The CDR3 bases are TGTGCCATCAGTGAGTCGTGGGCCAACGGGGAGCTGTTTTTT.

V and J are TRBV25-1 and TRBJ1-6; 8 bases line up with TRBD1. There are 16 residues in the CDR3. V was clipped by 4 bases and J by 5 bases; unmatched bases: 7. Looked up from germline, CDR1 is MGHDK and CDR2 is SYGVNS. CDR3 region: CASSATTGADNSPLHF. DNA for the CDR3: TGTGCCAGCAGTGCGACGACAGGGGCGGATAATTCACCCCTCCACTTT. The variable domain in full, completed from reference TRBV25-1 and TRBJ1-6, reads EADIYQTPRYLVIGTGKKITLECSQTMGHDKMYWYQQDPGMELHLIHYSYGVNSTEKGDLSSESTVSRIRTEHFPLTLESARPSHTSQYLCASSATTGADNSPLHFGNGTRLTVT.

The gene calls are TRBV2 and TRBJ2-5, with 11 bases fitting TRBD2. The germline gives CDR1 SNHLY, CDR2 FYNNEI. The J segment lost 4 bases and the V segment lost 5 bases, leaving 6 bases of the junction unmatched. This CDR3 comprises 15 residues. The CDR3 DNA reads as TGTGCCAGCAGTCGAGGGGGACTAGCGGTAGAGACCCAGTACTTC. Translated, it gives CASSRGGLAVETQYF.

V is TRBV6-5 and J is TRBJ1-1, with 9 bases identical to TRBD1. Germline CDR1 reads MNHEY; CDR2 reads SVGAGI. V trimming: 6 bases; J trimming: 1 base; junction bases outside the gene matches: 6. This CDR3 region has 15 residues. This chain's CDR3 is CASRGTGRGNTEAFF. CDR3 in DNA: TGTGCCAGCAGGGGGACAGGGAGAGGGAACACTGAAGCTTTCTTT.

The chain carries TRBV27 and TRBJ2-7, with 11 bases matching TRBD1. Germline loops: CDR1 MNHEY, CDR2 SMNVEV (reference sequence). The CDR3 is made up of 15 amino acids. Unmatched junction bases numbered 8, after V lost 6 bases and J lost 4 bases. Written as DNA, the CDR3 is TGTGCCAGCAGCAACCTAGGACAGGGGGCATACGAGCAGTACTTC. Translation: CASSNLGQGAYEQYF.

This clone appeared a single time. The chain uses TRBV11-3 and TRBJ2-2, with a tentative D call TRBD2 (9 bases). CDR1 and CDR2 from the germline V gene are SGHNT and YENEEA. Trimming removed 7 bases at V and 3 bases at J, with 18 bases between. The CDR3 has 16 residues. Here the CDR3 reads CASTQGASGDTGELFF. The CDR3 DNA sequence: TGTGCCAGCACCCAGGGGGCTAGCGGGGACACCGGGGAGCTGTTTTTT.

This clone has only a few counts. The chain links TRBV19 to TRBJ1-5; D is possibly TRBD1 (5 bases). Germline assignment: CDR1 LNHDA and CDR2 SQIVND (reference sequence). The CDR3 is made up of 15 amino acids. V lost 7 bases, J lost 1 base, and 14 bases lay in between. As DNA, the CDR3 is TGTGCCAGTAATGGTGCAGGGCTGAGCAATCAGCCCCAGCATTTT. Translating gives CASNGAGLSNQPQHF.

The chain carries TRBV5-4 and TRBJ2-1; 15 bases map to TRBD2. CDR1 and CDR2 from the germline V gene are SGHNT and YYREEE (reference sequence). This CDR3 comprises 16 residues. Trimming took 4 bases from V and 10 from J; bases not matched to a gene: 9. Here the CDR3 DNA reads TGTGCCAGCAGCAAAGGGACTAGCGGGGGGCCCCTGGAGCAGTTCTTC. It encodes CASSKGTSGGPLEQFF.

The rearrangement joins TRBV5-4 to TRBJ1-2; TRBD1 agrees at 8 bases. Trimming took 2 bases from V and 4 from J; bases not matched to a gene: 7. The germline CDR1 and CDR2 sequences are SGHNT and YYREEE (reference sequence). The CDR3 covers 15 residues. CDR3 loop: CASSFRDRIPYGYTF. The CDR3 DNA reads as TGTGCCAGCAGCTTCCGGGACAGGATCCCCTATGGCTACACCTTC.

The chain combines TRBV7-2 with TRBJ2-7; 9 bases fit TRBD1. CDR1 is SGHTA, CDR2 FQGNSA, per germline. The CDR3 is 14 residues long. V gave up 5 bases and J gave up 3 bases; unmatched junction bases: 5. The CDR3 spells CASSPRTGDYEQYF. DNA of the CDR3: TGTGCCAGCAGCCCTCGGACAGGGGACTACGAGCAGTACTTC.

This clone was counted a single time. The rearrangement uses TRBV10-1 and TRBJ1-2; D call uncertain. The germline V and J ends were trimmed by 3 bases and 2 bases, with 7 bases remaining between them. Germline CDR1 reads WNHNN; CDR2 reads SYGVQD (reference sequence). CDR3 length: 13 residues. The CDR3 region is CASSDEQNYGYTF. The DNA of the CDR3 is TGCGCCAGCAGTGACGAACAGAACTATGGCTACACCTTC.

The rearrangement uses TRBV19 and TRBJ1-5; 7 bases match TRBD1. CDR1 LNHDA and CDR2 SQIVND come from the germline V gene (reference sequence). There are 15 residues in the CDR3. V trimming: 5 bases; J trimming: 2 bases; junction bases outside the gene matches: 6. The CDR3 spells CASSSDRERNQPQHF. The CDR3 nucleotides are TGTGCCAGTAGTTCAGACAGGGAACGCAATCAGCCCCAGCATTTT.

This rearrangement joins TRBV5-1 to TRBJ1-6, with 7 bases fitting TRBD1. There are 14 residues in the CDR3. V was pared by 4 bases and J by 8 bases, with 6 bases of the junction left unmatched. Germline V lookup: CDR1 SGHRS, CDR2 YFSETQ. Written as DNA, the CDR3 is TGCGCCAGCAGCCAGGGACAGAAGGATTCACCCCTCCACTTT. This sequence encodes CASSQGQKDSPLHF.

The chain recombines TRBV5-6 with TRBJ2-3, with TRBD1 as a possible D gene (5 bases). The CDR3 totals 15 residues. V shed 4 bases and J shed 2 bases, with 14 bases lying between them. CDR1 SGHDT and CDR2 YYEEEE come from the germline V gene. The CDR3 loop reads CASSPPNRITDTQYF. As DNA, the CDR3 is TGTGCCAGCAGCCCCCCAAACAGGATCACAGATACGCAGTATTTT.

V is TRBV19 and J is TRBJ1-6; D is undetermined. The CDR3 length is 13 residues. Trimming took 9 bases from V and 2 from J, leaving 8 bases between them. Germline V gene data show CDR1 as LNHDA and CDR2 as SQIVND (reference sequence). As DNA, the CDR3 is TGTGCCAGCCGACAAGCCTATAATTCACCCCTCCACTTT. It encodes CASRQAYNSPLHF.

The table lists this clone with a few counts. The chain combines TRBV12-3 or TRBV12-4 with TRBJ2-1; 7 bases match TRBD2. V lost 7 bases, J lost 9 bases, and 9 bases stayed unmatched. This CDR3 region has 13 residues. The CDR3 sequence: CASNPRAGVEQFF. Written as DNA, the CDR3 is TGTGCCAGCAATCCCCGGGCGGGGGTTGAGCAGTTCTTC.

The chain employs TRBV12-3 or TRBV12-4 and TRBJ2-5; the match to TRBD1 covers 9 bases. CDR3 size: 13 residues. V shed 6 bases, J shed 3 bases, and the junction held 2 bases outside the gene matches. For the CDR3, the DNA is TGTGCCAGCAGGAGACAGGGGGAAGAGACCCAGTACTTC. Its translation: CASRRQGEETQYF.

The V call is TRBV5-1, the J call TRBJ2-2; TRBD2 might be the D (6 bases). V lost 1 base to trimming and J lost 2 bases, with 12 bases between them. This CDR3 comprises 16 residues. CDR1 and CDR2 from the germline V gene are SGHRS and YFSETQ. The CDR3 coding sequence is TGCGCCAGCAGCTTGACCGGGACTCTTAACACCGGGGAGCTGTTTTTT. Amino acid sequence: CASSLTGTLNTGELFF.

The gene calls are TRBV5-1 and TRBJ2-3; 7 bases fit TRBD2. Germline assignment: CDR1 SGHRS and CDR2 YFSETQ. The ends lost 3 bases at V and 1 base at J; junction bases unmatched: 5. The CDR3 has 15 residues. The CDR3 here is CASSWGRGGTDTQYF. CDR3 coding DNA: TGCGCCAGCAGCTGGGGCCGGGGGGGCACAGATACGCAGTATTTT.

The chain is built from TRBV10-3 and TRBJ2-6; TRBD1 matches 7 bases. J gave up 0 bases and V 2 bases, and 16 bases lay outside the gene matches. The CDR3 sequence is 21 residues long. CDR1 and CDR2 (germline): ENHRY, SYGVKD. The CDR3 DNA reads as TGTGCCATCAGTGAGCCACAAGGTTACGACAGGGACCACTCTGGGGCCAACGTCCTGACTTTC. It is translated as CAISEPQGYDRDHSGANVLTF.

This clone was recorded a few times. This chain connects TRBV24-1 to TRBJ2-3; 9 bases align to TRBD2. From germline, CDR1 is KGHDR and CDR2 SFDVKD. V was clipped by 5 bases and J by 4 bases; unmatched bases: 6. There are 15 residues in the CDR3. The CDR3 coding sequence is TGTGCCACCAGTGTTAGGCGGGGGGGGTCAGATACGCAGTATTTT. It encodes CATSVRRGGSDTQYF.

Only one count was recorded for this clone. The chain combines TRBV6-4 with TRBJ1-6; D is perhaps TRBD1 (5 bases). The CDR3 loop spans 12 amino acids. Trimming took off 2 bases at V and 14 bases at J, with 10 bases between the two ends. The germline CDR1 and CDR2 sequences are MRHNA and SNTAGT. The CDR3 spells CASSDPWGALHF. CDR3 sequence (DNA): TGTGCCAGCAGTGACCCTTGGGGCGCCCTCCACTTT.

This chain joins TRBV12-3 or TRBV12-4 and TRBJ2-5, with D hard to call. V was cut by 3 bases and J by 4 bases, with 6 bases left in between. This CDR3 is built from 12 residues. CDR3 in DNA: TGTGCCAGCAGTTTTCGCGCAGAGACCCAGTACTTC. It encodes CASSFRAETQYF.

This chain uses TRBV29-1 with TRBJ1-2; D is unclear. CDR3 size: 11 residues. Trimming cost V 4 bases and J 4 bases, with 7 bases left between them. Germline CDR1 is SQVTM and CDR2 is ANQGSEA. CDR3 sequence reads: CSVGASYGYTF. CDR3 sequence (DNA): TGCAGCGTTGGGGCCAGCTATGGCTACACCTTC.

The chain carries TRBV10-1 and TRBJ1-1; 9 nucleotides line up with TRBD1. This CDR3 has 13 residues. Germline CDR1 and CDR2: WNHNN and SYGVQD (reference sequence). Germline trimming cut 0 bases from V and 10 bases from J; bases unmatched to any gene: 3. CDR3 nucleotide sequence: TGCGCCAGCAGTGAGTCGGACAGGGGCAGAGCTTTCTTT. The encoded protein is CASSESDRGRAFF.